Shown below are 25 T cell receptor beta chains from a single sample sequenced in a study of CD8 T cells in ankylosing spondylitis. Each CDR3 protein is one row after TCRdb ran MiXCR on the 5' RACE reads. In the table there are under 200,000 distinct CDR3 sequences, more than 9% of which are singletons. Source material: blood, either unsorted or a sorted T cell fraction (not recorded which). These receptors originate from a male donor with ankylosing spondylitis or in good health (not recorded which).

This rearrangement joins TRBV18 to TRBJ1-2; TRBD1 matches 7 bases. V lost 0 bases and J lost 3; bases outside the gene matches: 4. Germline-derived CDR1 and CDR2 are KGHSH and LQKENI. This CDR3 contains 15 residues. The CDR3 DNA reads as TGTGCCAGCTCACCACCGGCAGGGGGTGACTATGGCTACACCTTC. It is translated as CASSPPAGGDYGYTF.

This clonotype was counted many times. The chain employs TRBV5-1 and TRBJ2-7, with D unclear. V gave up 0 bases and J gave up 0 bases, with 7 bases separating them. Germline assignment: CDR1 SGHRS and CDR2 YFSETQ. CDR3 size: 14 residues. CDR3 sequence reads: CASSLEANSYEQYF. As DNA, the CDR3 is TGCGCCAGCAGCTTGGAGGCCAACTCCTACGAGCAGTACTTC. The entire variable domain, with the rest obtained from reference TRBV5-1 and TRBJ2-7, is as follows: KAGVTQTPRYLIKTRGQQVTLSCSPISGHRSVSWYQQTPGQGLQFLFEYFSETQRNKGNFPGRFSGRQFSNSRSEMNVSTLELGDSALYLCASSLEANSYEQYFGPGTRLTVT.

In the case of this clonotype: One base away lies a much larger clone, so this may be a sequencing read error. This likely comes from a read error, as the CDR3 has no conserved phenylalanine or tryptophan at its end. The chain has TRBV29-1 and TRBJ2-5; possible D gene TRBD2, 5 bases. Germline V gene data show CDR1 as SQVTM and CDR2 as ANQGSEA. Trimming pared 2 bases from V and 2 bases from J, leaving 12 bases between. This CDR3 contains 14 residues. The CDR3 DNA sequence: TGCAGCGTTGAACCCAGAGGGCTGCAAGAGACCCAGTACTCC. Translation gives CSVEPRGLQETQYS.

In this sample, this clonotype turned up many times. The chain joins TRBV4-2 to TRBJ2-1; D may correspond to TRBD1 or TRBD2 (5 bases each). CDR1 and CDR2 from the germline V gene are LGHNA and YNFKEQ. The CDR3 spans 12 residues. Deletions cut 1 base from V and 7 bases from J, with 5 bases between. The CDR3 reads CASSQGGNEQFF. The CDR3 coding sequence is TGTGCCAGCAGCCAAGGGGGGAATGAGCAGTTCTTC.

The chain has TRBV6-1 and TRBJ2-1; 11 bases line up with TRBD2. Germline V gene lookup returns CDR1 MNHNS and CDR2 SASEGT. J gave up 5 bases and V 6 bases, and 6 bases lay outside the gene matches. CDR3 length: 15 amino acids. The chain's CDR3 is CASRQLAGAHNEQFF. CDR3 bases: TGTGCCAGCAGACAACTAGCGGGAGCACACAATGAGCAGTTCTTC.

This chain connects TRBV7-2 to TRBJ2-1; TRBD1 or TRBD2 may be the D gene (6 bases each). This CDR3 comprises 17 residues. The V and J ends lost 5 bases and 3 bases respectively, with 20 bases between them. CDR1 SGHTA and CDR2 FQGNSA come from the germline V gene. CDR3 nucleotides: TGTGCCAGCAGCCGTACTTCAAGGGGGGTAGTCTACAATGAGCAGTTCTTC. Translation gives CASSRTSRGVVYNEQFF.

J is TRBJ2-7 and V is TRBV20-1, with D tentatively TRBD1 (5 bases). Germline values: CDR1 DFQATT, CDR2 SNEGSKA (reference sequence). Trimming took 3 bases from V and 7 from J, leaving 13 bases between them. The CDR3 sequence is 12 residues long. The CDR3 DNA reads as TGCAGTGCTAGGGCCGCAGGGAAAGAGCAGTACTTC. Protein: CSARAAGKEQYF.

This clonotype has just a few counts. The V and J genes are TRBV15 and TRBJ1-4; 7 nucleotides match TRBD1. Losses at the gene ends were 4 bases for V and 7 bases for J; bases not matched to a gene: 12. Germline V gene data show CDR1 as LNHNV and CDR2 as YYDKDF (reference sequence). The CDR3 consists of 16 residues. The CDR3 region has the DNA TGTGCCACCAGCAAAATCGACAGGGAGTACGGTGAAAAACTGTTTTTT. This translates into CATSKIDREYGEKLFF.

V usage is TRBV4-3 and J usage is TRBJ2-5; TRBD2 matches at 9 bases. Germline assignment: CDR1 LGHNA and CDR2 YSLEER. This CDR3 spans 16 amino acids. Trimming took 2 bases from V and 2 from J; bases not matched to a gene: 6. CDR3 loop: CASSQSSGAQQETQYF. The CDR3 bases are TGCGCCAGCAGCCAATCTAGCGGGGCGCAACAAGAGACCCAGTACTTC.

This clonotype was seen repeatedly, ten times or more. The chain links TRBV20-1 to TRBJ1-5; 12 nucleotides match TRBD1. This CDR3 contains 16 residues. Trimming removed 0 bases from V and 6 bases from J; junction bases left unmatched: 6. Per germline, CDR1 DFQATT and CDR2 SNEGSKA (reference sequence). CDR3 sequence reads: CSAREPGQGAGQPQHF. The CDR3 DNA follows: TGCAGTGCTAGAGAACCGGGACAGGGGGCTGGTCAGCCCCAGCATTTT.

At least ten counts were recorded for this clonotype. V gene TRBV3-1 combines with J gene TRBJ1-1; possibly TRBD1 for D (5 bases). CDR3 length: 16 amino acids. Looked up from germline, CDR1 is LGHDT and CDR2 is YNNKEL (reference sequence). Trimming cost V 2 bases and J 0 bases, with 13 bases left between them. The CDR3 DNA is TGTGCCAGCAGCCAACTACACGGGACGGTGAACACTGAAGCTTTCTTT. It specifies CASSQLHGTVNTEAFF.

This chain links TRBV29-1 with TRBJ2-3; 9 bases map to TRBD1. Looked up from germline, CDR1 is SQVTM and CDR2 is ANQGSEA. CDR3 size: 14 residues. V lost 5 bases to trimming and J lost 8 bases; unmatched junction nucleotides: 11. This chain's CDR3 is CSVTDRGGPSTQYF. For the CDR3, the DNA is TGCAGCGTTACCGACAGGGGGGGGCCCTCTACGCAGTATTTT.

This clonotype was seen ten or more times. The chain links TRBV20-1 to TRBJ2-5, with D perhaps given as TRBD1 or TRBD2 (6 bases each). V was cut by 5 bases and J by 4 bases, with 8 bases left in between. There are 11 residues in the CDR3. Germline V gives CDR1 DFQATT, CDR2 SNEGSKA (reference sequence). The CDR3 DNA follows: TGCAGTGCTGGAGGGGGAGAGACCCAGTACTTC. Translation gives CSAGGGETQYF.

This clonotype was picked up many times. This rearrangement joins TRBV24-1 to TRBJ2-7; D is unclear. The V gene lost 4 bases and the J gene lost 6 bases, with 12 bases spanning the gap. The CDR3 has 13 amino acids. Germline loops: CDR1 KGHDR, CDR2 SFDVKD. CDR3 amino acids: CATSDYSTAEQYF. As DNA, the CDR3 is TGTGCCACCAGTGACTACTCTACAGCCGAGCAGTACTTC.

This clonotype occurred many times. The chain is built from TRBV19 and TRBJ1-1; D is uncertain. Germline CDR1 LNHDA, CDR2 SQIVND (reference sequence). Trimming took 8 bases from V and 5 from J, leaving 15 bases between them. The CDR3 has 13 residues. CDR3 sequence: CASVLEGRTEAFF. The DNA of the CDR3 is TGTGCCAGTGTACTGGAAGGGAGAACTGAAGCTTTCTTT.

This clonotype was seen repeatedly, ten times or more. The gene calls are TRBV29-1 and TRBJ1-1; D gene uncertain. The CDR3 has 12 residues. Trimming shortened V by 3 bases and J by 1 base, and 6 bases separated the two germline ends. The germline V gene encodes CDR1 SQVTM and CDR2 ANQGSEA. CDR3 DNA: TGCAGCGTTGAGAATCGGAACACTGAAGCTTTCTTT. Its translation is CSVENRNTEAFF.

The V gene is TRBV29-1, the J gene TRBJ2-2, with D possibly matching TRBD1 (6 bases). The CDR3 spans 13 residues. Deletions cut 6 bases from V and 4 bases from J, with 12 bases between. CDR1 and CDR2 (germline): SQVTM, ANQGSEA. CDR3 bases: TGCAGCGTGGCACAGGGTTTCACCGGGGAGCTGTTTTTT. Its translation is CSVAQGFTGELFF.

This clonotype was seen many times. The chain uses TRBV10-2 and TRBJ1-5; D is possibly TRBD1 (5 bases). The CDR3 contains 14 residues. V gave up 2 bases and J gave up 5 bases, with 10 bases separating them. From germline, CDR1 is WSHSY and CDR2 SAAADI. The CDR3 protein is CASSEDRGDQPQHF. DNA for the CDR3: TGCGCCAGCAGTGAGGACCGGGGCGATCAGCCCCAGCATTTT.

Ten or more counts support this clonotype. The J gene is TRBJ1-2, the V gene TRBV2; possibly TRBD1 for D (5 bases). The CDR3 covers 13 residues. Trimming left V 7 bases short and J 5 bases short, with 14 bases between. Germline lookup yields CDR1 SNHLY and CDR2 FYNNEI. CDR3 sequence reads: CASTGQGPYGYTF. In nucleotides, the CDR3 is TGTGCCAGCACGGGGCAAGGCCCTTATGGCTACACCTTC.

This clonotype was observed a few times. V gene TRBV12-3 or TRBV12-4 combines with J gene TRBJ2-3; D unresolved. The CDR3 is 15 residues long. V lost 3 bases to trimming and J lost 0 bases, with 10 bases between them. The CDR3 sequence is CASSFSRPSTDTQYF. The CDR3 DNA follows: TGTGCCAGCAGTTTCTCGCGCCCAAGCACAGATACGCAGTATTTT.

This clonotype was picked up many times. This sequence joins TRBV5-6 and TRBJ2-1, with no clear D. This CDR3 has 11 residues. From germline, CDR1 is SGHDT and CDR2 YYEEEE. Trimming took 0 bases from V and 11 from J, leaving 6 bases between them. CDR3 protein: CASSLAAKQFF. As DNA, the CDR3 is TGTGCCAGCAGCTTGGCTGCGAAGCAGTTCTTC.

This clonotype has a handful of counts. The chain recombines TRBV20-1 with TRBJ2-3; 9 nucleotides match TRBD1. The CDR3 has 15 residues. Germline lookup yields CDR1 DFQATT and CDR2 SNEGSKA (reference sequence). With 6 bases clipped from V and 1 base from J, the junction kept 8 bases outside the gene matches. The DNA for the CDR3 is TGCAGTGCCACAGGGGGCGGGTTAGGCACAGATACGCAGTATTTT. Its translation: CSATGGGLGTDTQYF.

With respect to this clonotype: Given a much more abundant clone one base away, this may be a read error. The CDR3 sequence: CASSTSGAGRTEAFF. The DNA of the CDR3 is TGCGCCAGCAGCACGTCCGGGGCAGGGAGGACTGAAGCTTTCTTT. The chain is built from TRBV5-1 and TRBJ1-1, with D possibly being TRBD1 (5 bases). Germline V gene sequence: CDR1 SGHRS, CDR2 YFSETQ. CDR3 length: 15 residues. Trimming cost V 4 bases and J 5 bases, with 18 bases left between them.

This clonotype appeared many times. This rearrangement joins TRBV20-1 to TRBJ2-5; tentatively, D is TRBD2 (7 bases). V lost 8 bases, J lost 5 bases, and 21 bases lay in between. The germline V gene has CDR1 DFQATT and CDR2 SNEGSKA (reference sequence). This CDR3 region has 14 residues. The CDR3 spells CSPFSGGPRETQYF. CDR3 bases: TGCAGTCCTTTTTCGGGGGGCCCTCGGGAGACCCAGTACTTC.

This clonotype is classed as medium-sized. V gene TRBV7-8 combines with J gene TRBJ2-3; a possible D gene is TRBD1 (6 bases). Germline-derived CDR1 and CDR2 are SGHVS and FQNEAQ. V lost 11 bases and J 4 bases, leaving 19 bases between the germline ends. This CDR3 has 14 amino acids. DNA for the CDR3: TGTGCCTGGTCGAGGAACAGGGTTGCAGATACGCAGTATTTT. It is translated as CAWSRNRVADTQYF. The full variable domain, rest sourced from reference TRBV7-8 and TRBJ2-3, is GAGVSQSPRYKVAKRGQDVALRCDPISGHVSLFWYQQALGQGPEFLTYFQNEAQLDKSGLPSDRFFAERPEGSVSTLKIQRTQQEDSAVYLCAWSRNRVADTQYFGPGTRLTVL.